The sequence of this TCR beta chain was determined in a study of shared clonotypes between healthy human individuals. Study summary: Per donor, CD8 memory used one plate, CD8 naive used two, CD4 memory used three and CD4 naive used three. Regarding the study as a whole: All-four-donor shared clonotypes had higher generation probabilities than non-shared clonotypes did.

Concerning this clone itself: What it binds is unknown.

Both subsets, CD45RA+ naive and CD45RA-negative memory, were split from the CD4+ cells. V gave up 6 bases and J gave up 10 bases, with 14 bases separating them. Germline CDR1 reads MNHEY; CDR2 reads SVGAGI. The CDR3 totals 12 residues. Genomic DNA of every subset was divided equally among multiple immunoSEQ plates. TCRdb's copy holds only in-frame clones and misses some; the assay was immunoSEQ multiplex PCR. This table holds about 2.3 million clones, under 95% found once. The J gene is TRBJ2-3, the V gene TRBV6-5, with D perhaps matching TRBD2 (6 bases). Sequencing used naive CD4+ T cells from PBMCs. Subset: CD45RA+ positively selected. The TCR comes from a man between 18 and 29 years old in good health. Some clones in this sample may be carry-over from other donors' samples. The CDR3 loop is CASRKSGRAQYF. DNA of the CDR3: TGTGCCAGCAGAAAGAGCGGGCGCGCGCAGTATTTT.